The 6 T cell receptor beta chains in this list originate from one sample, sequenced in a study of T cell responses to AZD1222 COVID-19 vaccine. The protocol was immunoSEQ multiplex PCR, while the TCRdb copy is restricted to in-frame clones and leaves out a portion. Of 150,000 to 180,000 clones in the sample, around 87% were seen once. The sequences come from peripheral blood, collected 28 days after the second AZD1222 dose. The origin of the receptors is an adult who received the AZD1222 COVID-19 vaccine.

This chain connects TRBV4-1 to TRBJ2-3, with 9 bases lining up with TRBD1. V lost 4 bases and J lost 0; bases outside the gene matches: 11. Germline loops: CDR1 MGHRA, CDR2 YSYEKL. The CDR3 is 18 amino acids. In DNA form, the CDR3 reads TGCGCCAGCAGCCGCGGACAGGGGCCGGGCCCTAGCACAGATACGCAGTATTTT. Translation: CASSRGQGPGPSTDTQYF.

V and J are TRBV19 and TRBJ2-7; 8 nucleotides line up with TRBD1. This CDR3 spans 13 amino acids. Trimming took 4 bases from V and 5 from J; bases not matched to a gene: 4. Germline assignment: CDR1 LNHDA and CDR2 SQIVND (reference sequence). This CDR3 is CASSRQGNHEQYF. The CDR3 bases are TGTGCCAGTAGTAGACAGGGGAACCACGAGCAGTACTTC.

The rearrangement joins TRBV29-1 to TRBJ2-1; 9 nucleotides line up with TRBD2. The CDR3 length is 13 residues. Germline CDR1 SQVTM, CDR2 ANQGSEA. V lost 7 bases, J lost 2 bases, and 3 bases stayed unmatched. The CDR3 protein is CSGTSEPYNEQFF. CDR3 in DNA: TGCAGCGGGACTAGCGAGCCCTACAATGAGCAGTTCTTC.

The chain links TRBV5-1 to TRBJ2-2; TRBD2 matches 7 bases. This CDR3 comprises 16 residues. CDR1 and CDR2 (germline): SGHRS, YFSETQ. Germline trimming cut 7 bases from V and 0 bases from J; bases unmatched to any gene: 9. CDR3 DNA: TGCGCCAGCTCCCCGCGGGAGCGGACGAACACCGGGGAGCTGTTTTTT. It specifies CASSPRERTNTGELFF.

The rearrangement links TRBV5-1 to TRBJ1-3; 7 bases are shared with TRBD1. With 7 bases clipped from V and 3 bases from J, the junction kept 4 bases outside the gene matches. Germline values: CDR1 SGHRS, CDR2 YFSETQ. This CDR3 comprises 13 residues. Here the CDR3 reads CASHGTVGNTIYF. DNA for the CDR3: TGCGCCAGCCATGGGACAGTTGGAAACACCATATATTTT.

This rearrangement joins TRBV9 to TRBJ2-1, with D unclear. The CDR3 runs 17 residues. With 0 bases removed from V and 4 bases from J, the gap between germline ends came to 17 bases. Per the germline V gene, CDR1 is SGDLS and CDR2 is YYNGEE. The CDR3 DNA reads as TGTGCCAGCAGCGTAGGGTTAGCCTTTGACCGGTACAATGAGCAGTTCTTC. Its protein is CASSVGLAFDRYNEQFF.